The sequence of this T cell receptor (beta chain) was determined in a study of CD8 T cells in Susac syndrome. Roughly 0.45 to 1 ug RNA was reverse transcribed with random hexamers. Multiplex immunoSEQ PCR targeted 54 Vbeta and 13 Jbeta TCR beta segments. TCRdb processed the immunoSEQ multiplex PCR reads anew with MiXCR; each CDR3 protein has one entry. The sample includes roughly 190,000 distinct CDR3 sequences, roughly 94% seen only once; the top ten take approximately 0.1%. The CDR3 covers 11 residues. Per germline, CDR1 SQVTM and CDR2 ANQGSEA. V lost 4 bases and J lost 8, with 11 bases in between. TCR beta from blood CD8+ and CD4+ T cells was sequenced. Controls comprised healthy donors matched for age and sex. TEMRA cells were FACS-enriched, and CD8+ and CD4+ T cells were isolated negatively.

The chain couples TRBV29-1 to TRBJ1-2; D gene unclear. Sequences were obtained from CD4+ T cells from PBMCs. This receptor was identified in a human donor in good health. The CDR3 nucleotides read TGCAGCGTTGTAGGAACAGCCGGCTACACCTTC. It encodes CSVVGTAGYTF. The complete variable domain, with remaining parts taken from reference TRBV29-1 and TRBJ1-2, reads SAVISQKPSRDICQRGTSLTIQCQVDSQVTMMFWYRQQPGQSLTLIATANQGSEATYESGFVIDKFPISRPNLTFSTLTVSNMSPEDSSIYLCSVVGTAGYTFGSGTRLTVV.